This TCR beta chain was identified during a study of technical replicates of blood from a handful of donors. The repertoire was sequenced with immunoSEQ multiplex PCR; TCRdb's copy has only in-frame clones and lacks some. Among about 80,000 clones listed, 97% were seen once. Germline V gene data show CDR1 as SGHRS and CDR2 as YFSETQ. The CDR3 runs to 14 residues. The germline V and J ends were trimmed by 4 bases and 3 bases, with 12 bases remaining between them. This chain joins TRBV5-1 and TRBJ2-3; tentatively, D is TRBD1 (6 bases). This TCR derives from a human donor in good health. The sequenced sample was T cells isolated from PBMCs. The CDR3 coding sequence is TGCGCCAGCAGCGAGGACAGTTTTACAGATACGCAGTATTTT. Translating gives CASSEDSFTDTQYF.